A selection of T cell receptor beta chains follows, all from one sample in a study of blood T cells in healthy people across ages. TCRdb re-called the 5' RACE reads through MiXCR, storing one row per CDR3 protein. This table has about 640,000 distinct CDR3 sequences, about 53% appearing once. Sequencing was carried out using blood. Receptor source: a man between 60 and 75 years old in good health. Each CDR3 is given without its conserved first and last residue. Each record gives: V gene, J gene, CDR3 protein.

>TRBV13|TRBJ2-1
ASSLDPGLAGSNEQF
>TRBV11-2|NA
ASSLGPVRGGQETQY
>TRBV20-1|TRBJ1-1
SARGGTMNTEAF
>TRBV20-1|TRBJ2-1
SAADRGVGVDEQF
>TRBV20-1|TRBJ2-7
SARDPLGAYEQY
>TRBV2|TRBJ2-7
ASSDPTSGYFYEQY
>TRBV20-1|TRBJ2-7
SARRGETSYEQY
>TRBV21-1|TRBJ2-7
ASGKGGQIDSYEQY
>TRBV9|TRBJ2-1
ASSVVGLAGGNEQF
>TRBV3-1|TRBJ2-2
ASSQLTGELF
>TRBV3-1|TRBJ2-3
ASSQGDSSTDTQY
>TRBV6-6|TRBJ2-3
ASSYPGGSDTQY
>TRBV2|TRBJ2-7
ASSGFGAPETQY
>TRBV15|TRBJ2-7
ATSRGGLAGGYEQY
>TRBV11-2|TRBJ1-1
ASSLVGVNTEAF
>TRBV2|TRBJ2-1
ASSVESQGNEQF
>TRBV15|TRBJ2-5
ATSREAAKETQY
>TRBV20-1|TRBJ2-7
SARDVSLGPYEQY
>TRBV10-2|TRBJ2-1
ASRGTSGGEEQF
>TRBV9|TRBJ2-7
ASSTSGFSYEQY
>TRBV5-1|TRBJ2-7
ASSPGQVVEQY
>TRBV2|TRBJ2-3
ASSDLGQTDTQY
>TRBV4-2|TRBJ2-1
ASSQDRENYEQF
>TRBV2|TRBJ2-6
VSKGSTGANVLT
>TRBV15|TRBJ2-1
ATSRVPGAVDEQF
>TRBV6-6|TRBJ2-3
ASSRQGRVQRTDTQY
>TRBV7-2|TRBJ2-7
ASSLARGGVYEQY
>TRBV12-3/TRBV12-4|TRBJ2-5
ASSSGTVAQETQY
>TRBV6-2/TRBV6-3|TRBJ2-7
ASSYSRTSGGFYEQY
>TRBV10-3|TRBJ2-1
AIMGRGTAEVSSYNEQF
>TRBV28|TRBJ2-7
ASRVHSAYEQY
>TRBV29-1|TRBJ2-5
SVRQAGAETQY
>TRBV20-1|TRBJ2-5
SATPSQETQY
>TRBV20-1|TRBJ2-5
SATRTSGAVQETQY
>TRBV2|TRBJ1-2
ASSGQGLGGYT
>TRBV5-1|TRBJ2-3
ASSFNYGQGSTDTQY
>TRBV29-1|TRBJ1-2
SVEDGHRVGGYT
>TRBV6-5|TRBJ2-3
ASSYWDSTDTQY
>TRBV5-1|TRBJ2-5
ASSLGTGGPETQY
>TRBV4-3|TRBJ1-4
ASSPGGLTNEKLF
>TRBV20-1|TRBJ2-7
SVPGQGEYEQY
>TRBV3-1|TRBJ2-5
ASSQDEGSETQY
>TRBV20-1|TRBJ2-7
SAAPPGQTYEQY
>TRBV19|NA
ASSKGGQRSYEQY
>TRBV6-6|TRBJ1-1
ASSPDREGVEAF
>TRBV6-5|TRBJ2-2
ASSREGAVTGELF
>TRBV10-3|TRBJ2-1
AISVAMGLTGNEQF
>TRBV4-1|TRBJ2-5
ASSQPKDRVEETQY
>TRBV29-1|TRBJ2-7
SVGLDAPREQY
>TRBV27|TRBJ2-7
ASSLSGGQGSSYEQY